The 32 T cell receptor beta chains below all came from one sample that was sequenced in a study of T cell repertoires in cytomegalovirus infection. TCRdb ran MiXCR on the reads and lists one entry per CDR3 protein. The sample consists of 650,000 to 850,000 distinct CDR3 sequences, approximately 32% of them appearing once. Which antigens these TCRs recognize remains unknown. The sample here was cultured CD8+ T cells from PBMCs, taken from culture after CMV antigen stimulation. The receptors originated from a human donor in good health (CMV status not recorded). Some clones in this sample may be carry-over from other donors' samples.

This chain links TRBV20-1 with TRBJ1-1; unclear D gene. This CDR3 has 11 residues. Trimming removed 6 bases from V and 8 bases from J, with 13 bases in between. Germline-derived CDR1 and CDR2 are DFQATT and SNEGSKA (reference sequence). The CDR3 DNA is TGCAGTGCCCCGGTGGGCAGGGAAGCTTTCTTT. Residues: CSAPVGREAFF.

The CDR3 nucleotides read TGCAGTGCTCCTGATACCCTCTATGAGGGGGGGGGCACAGATACGCAGTATTTT. Its translation: CSAPDTLYEGGGTDTQYF. The chain has TRBV20-1 and TRBJ2-3; tentatively, D is TRBD2 (7 bases). Trimming took 5 bases from V and 1 from J, leaving 25 bases between them. This CDR3 is built from 18 residues. Germline assignment: CDR1 DFQATT and CDR2 SNEGSKA (reference sequence).

This clonotype was seen more than once but under ten times. The CDR3 DNA reads TGTGCCAGCAGCCCTCGTCAGGGTGTGGAGCAGTACTTC. Residues: CASSPRQGVEQYF. The gene calls are TRBV11-3 and TRBJ2-7, with D possibly TRBD1 on 5 matching bases. CDR3 size: 13 residues. Germline values: CDR1 SGHNT, CDR2 YENEEA. With 5 bases removed from V and 7 bases from J, the gap between germline ends came to 15 bases.

This chain joins TRBV12-3 or TRBV12-4 and TRBJ1-2; no reliable D call. The V and J ends lost 3 bases and 10 bases respectively, with 9 bases between them. This CDR3 is built from 11 residues. The CDR3 bases are TGTGCCAGCAGTTTCTCGGAGGACTACACCTTC. Protein sequence: CASSFSEDYTF.

Remarks on this clonotype: This could be a read error, since a much larger clone is one nucleotide away. The CDR3 loop is CASSLRRGGCNEQFF. The DNA for the CDR3 is TGTGCCAGCAGCTTAAGACGGGGGGGCTGCAATGAGCAGTTCTTC. V and J are TRBV7-6 and TRBJ2-1; 8 bases match TRBD2. CDR1 SGHVS and CDR2 FNYEAQ come from the germline V gene. CDR3 length: 15 residues. V lost 2 bases and J lost 6; bases outside the gene matches: 6.

The chain links TRBV3-1 to TRBJ2-3, with 12 bases fitting TRBD2. Germline CDR1 and CDR2: LGHDT and YNNKEL (reference sequence). V shed 3 bases, J shed 2 bases, and the junction held 9 bases outside the gene matches. This CDR3 comprises 18 residues. The CDR3 region has the DNA TGTGCCAGCAGCCACTCTCTCGGACTAGCGGGGATCACAGATACGCAGTATTTT. Its protein is CASSHSLGLAGITDTQYF.

This clonotype was seen a few times. This chain joins TRBV4-3 and TRBJ1-2, with TRBD1 as a possible D gene (6 bases). The germline V gene has CDR1 LGHNA and CDR2 YSLEER. Trimming removed 4 bases from V and 7 bases from J, with 16 bases in between. The CDR3 length is 14 residues. The CDR3 here is CASSPTPAGAGYTF. CDR3 bases: TGCGCCAGCAGCCCCACGCCTGCAGGGGCTGGCTACACCTTC.

This clonotype has more than one count but fewer than ten. The chain links TRBV7-2 to TRBJ2-1, with 9 bases lining up with TRBD1. Germline CDR1 reads SGHTA; CDR2 reads FQGNSA. The CDR3 has 17 residues. Losses at the gene ends were 3 bases for V and 7 bases for J; bases not matched to a gene: 13. Written as DNA, the CDR3 is TGTGCCAGCAGCTTCATCGCCCGGGACAGGGTTCCTAATGAGCAGTTCTTC. It encodes CASSFIARDRVPNEQFF. Full variable domain (outside the CDR3, taken from reference TRBV7-2 and TRBJ2-1): GAGVSQSPSNKVTEKGKDVELRCDPISGHTALYWYRQSLGQGLEFLIYFQGNSAPDKSGLPSDRFSAERTGGSVSTLTIQRTQQEDSAVYLCASSFIARDRVPNEQFFGPGTRLTVL.

In nucleotides, the CDR3 is TGTGCCAGCAGCCGGGTCTATCAAGAGACCCAGTACTTC. This encodes CASSRVYQETQYF. The chain employs TRBV11-2 and TRBJ2-5; D not certain. V lost 5 bases to trimming and J lost 2 bases, with 9 bases between them. The CDR3 has 13 residues. Germline CDR1 SGHAT, CDR2 FQNNGV.

Comment on this clonotype: Since a much larger clone is just one base distant, this may be a read error. The J gene is TRBJ2-5, the V gene TRBV6-2 or TRBV6-3; perhaps TRBD2 as D (6 bases). This CDR3 has 15 amino acids. V was cut by 5 bases and J by 5 bases, with 18 bases left in between. Looked up from germline, CDR1 is MNHEY and CDR2 is SVGEGT. The CDR3 protein is CASSVRDGRWETQYF. DNA for the CDR3: TGTGCCAGCAGTGTGCGGGACGGACGATGGGAGACCCAGTACTTC.

This sequence joins TRBV7-8 and TRBJ1-5; 7 bases agree with TRBD1. V was clipped by 3 bases and J by 5 bases; unmatched bases: 7. CDR1 and CDR2 (germline): SGHVS, FQNEAQ. This CDR3 spans 15 amino acids. The CDR3 DNA sequence: TGTGCCAGCAGCTTCGAGACAGGGCCCCATCAGCCCCAGCATTTT. Its protein is CASSFETGPHQPQHF.

This clonotype was picked up many times. This sequence joins TRBV4-2 and TRBJ1-1; no clear D. The CDR3 length is 14 residues. V gave up 3 bases and J gave up 2 bases, with 10 bases separating them. CDR1 LGHNA and CDR2 YNFKEQ come from the germline V gene. The CDR3 region is CASSHPGLNTEAFF. DNA of the CDR3: TGTGCCAGCAGCCACCCAGGACTCAACACTGAAGCTTTCTTT.

The chain couples TRBV6-5 to TRBJ2-7; tentative D call: TRBD2 (6 bases). The length of the CDR3 is 13 residues. V shed 6 bases and J shed 5 bases, with 14 bases lying between them. CDR1 and CDR2 from the germline V gene are MNHEY and SVGAGI. CDR3 sequence: CASRWAGGDEQYF. The CDR3 DNA is TGTGCCAGCAGGTGGGCAGGAGGGGACGAGCAGTACTTC.

This clonotype was detected ten times or more. V gene TRBV12-3 or TRBV12-4 combines with J gene TRBJ2-3; unclear D gene. V was pared by 9 bases and J by 0 bases, with 4 bases between. CDR3 length equals 11 residues. CDR3 amino acids: CASLSTDTQYF. As DNA, the CDR3 is TGTGCCAGTTTAAGCACAGATACGCAGTATTTT.

The V and J genes are TRBV15 and TRBJ1-6, with D hard to call. Trimming shortened V by 0 bases and J by 9 bases, and 12 bases separated the two germline ends. The CDR3 covers 15 residues. The germline CDR1 and CDR2 sequences are LNHNV and YYDKDF (reference sequence). The CDR3 spells CATSRDRAARSPLHF. Here the CDR3 DNA reads TGTGCCACCAGCAGAGATCGGGCAGCTCGTTCACCCCTCCACTTT. Using reference TRBV15 and TRBJ1-6 for the parts outside the CDR3, the full variable domain is DAMVIQNPRYQVTQFGKPVTLSCSQTLNHNVMYWYQQKSSQAPKLLFHYYDKDFNNEADTPDNFQSRRPNTSFCFLDIRSPGLGDTAMYLCATSRDRAARSPLHFGNGTRLTVT.

The chain is built from TRBV19 and TRBJ2-3; TRBD1 aligns across 7 bases. Looked up from germline, CDR1 is LNHDA and CDR2 is SQIVND (reference sequence). There are 16 residues in the CDR3. The trim removed 0 bases at V and 0 bases at J, leaving 3 bases unmatched. In DNA form, the CDR3 reads TGTGCCAGTAGTATAGAACAGGGGCTTAGCACAGATACGCAGTATTTT. The encoded protein is CASSIEQGLSTDTQYF.

The table lists this clonotype with a few counts. The chain links TRBV19 to TRBJ1-2; a possible D gene is TRBD1 (6 bases). CDR3 length: 13 amino acids. Germline V lookup: CDR1 LNHDA, CDR2 SQIVND (reference sequence). Trimming removed 3 bases from V and 4 bases from J, with 9 bases in between. The CDR3 nucleotides are TGTGCCAGTAGTATCTTGGACAGCTATGGCTACACCTTC. Its protein product is CASSILDSYGYTF.

This clonotype was seen many times. The chain combines TRBV7-2 with TRBJ2-1, with D maybe TRBD1 (5 bases). V was pared by 1 base and J by 9 bases, with 16 bases between. CDR1 SGHTA and CDR2 FQGNSA come from the germline V gene. The CDR3 totals 15 residues. The CDR3 is CASSLDSLGLGEQFF. The CDR3 region has the DNA TGTGCCAGCAGCTTAGATAGTTTGGGGCTGGGTGAGCAGTTCTTC.

This clonotype was seen a few times. This rearrangement joins TRBV12-3 or TRBV12-4 to TRBJ2-2; TRBD1 agrees at 8 bases. V trimming: 11 bases; J trimming: 3 bases; junction bases outside the gene matches: 11. This CDR3 is 15 amino acids long. CDR3 residues: CAVTGTGFHTGELFF. CDR3 in DNA: TGTGCCGTCACGGGGACAGGTTTTCACACCGGGGAGCTGTTTTTT.

This clonotype was counted once. The chain carries TRBV6-5 and TRBJ2-5, with a possible D match to TRBD2 (6 bases). Per the germline V gene, CDR1 is MNHEY and CDR2 is SVGAGI. Trimming left V 2 bases short and J 5 bases short, with 15 bases between. This CDR3 is built from 15 residues. The CDR3 DNA reads TGTGCCAGCAGTTACGAACCACTAGCTCGGGAGACCCAGTACTTC. It specifies CASSYEPLARETQYF.

This clonotype was counted a single time. The chain recombines TRBV12-5 with TRBJ1-1; 8 bases are a match to TRBD1. The germline gives CDR1 LGHNT, CDR2 FRNRAP. J gave up 3 bases and V 0 bases, and 9 bases lay outside the gene matches. The CDR3 has 17 amino acids. The CDR3 spells CASGLVMQGALYTEAFF. The CDR3 DNA sequence: TGTGCTAGTGGTTTGGTTATGCAGGGGGCTTTGTACACTGAAGCTTTCTTT.

The chain combines TRBV4-3 with TRBJ2-5; 7 nucleotides agree with TRBD2. The CDR3 consists of 15 residues. Per the germline V gene, CDR1 is LGHNA and CDR2 is YSLEER. V trimming: 4 bases; J trimming: 1 base; junction bases outside the gene matches: 6. The CDR3 spells CASSPSRGVQETQYF. CDR3 nucleotide sequence: TGCGCCAGCAGCCCCTCACGGGGGGTCCAAGAGACCCAGTACTTC.

The rearrangement links TRBV7-2 to TRBJ2-5; 10 bases are shared with TRBD2. Per the germline V gene, CDR1 is SGHTA and CDR2 is FQGNSA. The V gene end was trimmed by 1 base and the J gene end by 3 bases; junction bases not matched to a gene: 5. The CDR3 totals 16 residues. DNA of the CDR3: TGTGCCAGCAGCTTAGACGGGACTAGCGAGAAAGAGACCCAGTACTTC. Translation: CASSLDGTSEKETQYF.

The V call is TRBV10-2, the J call TRBJ2-7, with D perhaps given as TRBD1 or TRBD2 (6 bases each). CDR3 length equals 16 residues. Between the trimmed V and J ends, which lost 3 bases and 1 base, there was a span of 16 bases. Germline V gene data show CDR1 as WSHSY and CDR2 as SAAADI. In DNA form, the CDR3 reads TGCGCCAGCAGTGAAAGGGGGGCCCGACCTTCCTACGAGCAGTACTTC. Translating it yields CASSERGARPSYEQYF.

The chain recombines TRBV11-2 with TRBJ1-3; the D is unclear. This CDR3 has 17 amino acids. V was pared by 1 base and J by 1 base, with 14 bases between. Germline CDR1 SGHAT, CDR2 FQNNGV. As DNA, the CDR3 is TGTGCCAGCAGCTTAGTGTCTTGGCACCTATCTGGAAACACCATATATTTT. The encoded protein is CASSLVSWHLSGNTIYF. Full variable domain (remainder filled in from reference TRBV11-2 and TRBJ1-3): EAGVAQSPRYKIIEKRQSVAFWCNPISGHATLYWYQQILGQGPKLLIQFQNNGVVDDSQLPKDRFSAERLKGVDSTLKIQPAKLEDSAVYLCASSLVSWHLSGNTIYFGEGSWLTVV.

In this sample, this clonotype turned up a few times. This chain links TRBV7-3 with TRBJ2-5; the match to TRBD2 covers 11 bases. Germline lookup yields CDR1 SGHTA and CDR2 FQGTGA. This CDR3 spans 17 amino acids. J lost 1 base, V lost 1 base, and 5 bases had no gene match. The CDR3: CASSLIELAGAQETQYF. CDR3 DNA sequence: TGTGCCAGCAGCTTAATAGAACTAGCGGGGGCCCAAGAGACCCAGTACTTC.

CDR3 DNA sequence: TGTGCCACCTTCAATCGTAACACTGAAGCTTTCTTT. It is translated as CATFNRNTEAFF. The chain uses TRBV19 and TRBJ1-1; D unresolved. The V and J ends lost 10 bases and 2 bases respectively, with 11 bases between them. The germline V gene has CDR1 LNHDA and CDR2 SQIVND (reference sequence). The CDR3 totals 12 residues.

CDR3 protein: CASTPSRYGYTF. In DNA form, the CDR3 reads TGTGCCAGCACCCCCTCACGCTATGGCTACACCTTC. The V and J genes are TRBV7-9 and TRBJ1-2; no firm D call. Germline lookup yields CDR1 SEHNR and CDR2 FQNEAQ (reference sequence). Between the trimmed V and J ends, which lost 7 bases and 4 bases, there was a span of 10 bases. This CDR3 contains 12 residues. The full variable domain, in which reference TRBV7-9 and TRBJ1-2 provide the parts outside the CDR3, is DTGVSQNPRHKITKRGQNVTFRCDPISEHNRLYWYRQTLGQGPEFLTYFQNEAQLEKSRLLSDRFSAERPKGSFSTLEIQRTEQGDSAMYLCASTPSRYGYTFGSGTRLTVV.

V and J are TRBV28 and TRBJ1-1; D gene uncertain. CDR1 and CDR2 (germline): MDHEN, SYDVKM. The CDR3 totals 11 residues. V lost 4 bases and J lost 10, with 10 bases in between. This CDR3 reads CASSSRGTAFF. The CDR3 bases are TGTGCCAGCAGTTCCCGCGGAACAGCTTTCTTT.

This chain links TRBV15 with TRBJ2-1, with D perhaps given as TRBD1 or TRBD2 (6 bases each). V shed 4 bases and J shed 7 bases, with 14 bases lying between them. Germline V gives CDR1 LNHNV, CDR2 YYDKDF (reference sequence). This CDR3 spans 14 amino acids. CDR3 bases: TGTGCCACCAGCAAAGGGGGGTACCTTAATGAGCAGTTCTTC. It yields the protein CATSKGGYLNEQFF.

The V and J genes are TRBV4-1 and TRBJ1-5; no firm D call. Germline CDR1 and CDR2: MGHRA and YSYEKL. The length of the CDR3 is 17 residues. V lost 3 bases to trimming and J lost 0 bases, with 15 bases between them. Here the CDR3 DNA reads TGCGCCAGCAGCCAGTCCCCCGAGGGATATAGCAATCAGCCCCAGCATTTT. It is translated as CASSQSPEGYSNQPQHF.

This clonotype was counted a few times. The V call is TRBV5-5, the J call TRBJ2-2; perhaps D is TRBD1 or TRBD2 (7 bases each). CDR1 is SGHKS and CDR2 is YYEKEE in the germline V gene (reference sequence). This CDR3 has 15 residues. V dropped 3 bases and J dropped 3 bases, with 12 bases sitting between them. CDR3 in amino acids: CASSSRGGDTGELFF. The CDR3 DNA reads as TGTGCCAGCAGCTCCAGGGGGGGGGACACCGGGGAGCTGTTTTTT. The full variable domain, with the rest looked up from reference TRBV5-5 and TRBJ2-2, is DAGVTQSPTHLIKTRGQQVTLRCSPISGHKSVSWYQQVLGQGPQFIFQYYEKEERGRGNFPDRFSARQFPNYSSELNVNALLLGDSALYLCASSSRGGDTGELFFGEGSRLTVL.